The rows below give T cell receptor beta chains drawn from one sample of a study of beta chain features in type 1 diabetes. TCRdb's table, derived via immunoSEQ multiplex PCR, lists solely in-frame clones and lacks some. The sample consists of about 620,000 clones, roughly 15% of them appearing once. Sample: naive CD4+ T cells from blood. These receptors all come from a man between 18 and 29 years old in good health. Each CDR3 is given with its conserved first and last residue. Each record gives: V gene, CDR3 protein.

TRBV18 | CASSPGSPSSGNTIYF
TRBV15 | CATSRGRDNSPLHF
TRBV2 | CASSEAGWTSDDEQYF
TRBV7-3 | CASSLAGVPTDTQYF
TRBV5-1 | CASSLDAVVGANVLTF
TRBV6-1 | CASSSRVGELFF
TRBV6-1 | CASSVRDGSTDTQYF
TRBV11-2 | CASSPQGRDTQYF
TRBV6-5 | CASSFWQGTGELFF
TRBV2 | CASTEGGHSPLHF
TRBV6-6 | CASTSRRSGANVLTF
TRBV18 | CASSPLLQGYEQYF
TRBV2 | CASRLDRGAGDTQYF
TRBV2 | CASSATSGRTNEQFF
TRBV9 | CASSVNTANYGYTF
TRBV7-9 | CASSLERGMSDTQYF
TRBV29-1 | CSVEDLKDYGYTF
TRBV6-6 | CASSYQGDSSYEQYF
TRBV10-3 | CAISSGTSGYNEQFF
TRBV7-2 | CASSLSGSTDTQYF
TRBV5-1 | CASSYRDSYGYTF
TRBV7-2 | CASSLLGRADTQYF
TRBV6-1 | CATPSRGHEQFF
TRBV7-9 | CASSLEGRGYTDTQYF
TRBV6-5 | CASSLDTSSGANVLTF
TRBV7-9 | CASSFNSQIPRVYEQYF
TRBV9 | CASSRLAGGPNEQFF
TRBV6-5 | CASNRQDDYNEQFF
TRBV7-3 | CASSPGSYQETQYF
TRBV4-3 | CASSQDRGRVRALHF
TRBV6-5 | CASSNLAGGPSPQYF
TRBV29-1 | CSVDGTSGADTQYF
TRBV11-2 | CASSSTTRDVYEQYF
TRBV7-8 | CASSPGQMDEQYF
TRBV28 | CASSLPDRLTEAFF
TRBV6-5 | CASSYGETAEAFF
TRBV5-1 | CASSHSGTGGKDTQYF
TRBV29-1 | CSAHGQLNTEAFF
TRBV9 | CASSHIPPGHANTGELFF
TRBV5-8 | CASSRLGTLYEQYF
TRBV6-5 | CASSSPGKGVGGYTF
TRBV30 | CAWSADRSSYNSPLHF
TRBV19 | CASRPTTRRASYEQYF
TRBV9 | CASSVLNADTQYF
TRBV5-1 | CASSLRENTEAFF
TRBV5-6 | CASSQPLDEQFF
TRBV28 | CASSQGPMAQHF
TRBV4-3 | CASSQDRSAPGYF
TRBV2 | CATQREITYEQYF
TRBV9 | CASSVVQIYNEQFF
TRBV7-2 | CASSPMGQARAQYF
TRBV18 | CASSPRDRGPSYGYTF
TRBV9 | CASSPTTYTEAFF
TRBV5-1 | CASSATFGRGRGNTEAFF